This TCR beta chain was identified during a study of cytomegalovirus exposure and HLA in healthy donors. There are 16 residues in the CDR3. V lost 2 bases to trimming and J lost 1 base; unmatched junction nucleotides: 1. Germline CDR1 and CDR2: SGHRS and YFSETQ. The PCR used 60 Vbeta and 13 Jbeta primers. The assay was immunoSEQ multiplex PCR, and TCRdb's table has in-frame clones only and misses some. The sample's table shows 50,000 to 70,000 clones. The clonotype comes from a male donor in good health and CMV-seronegative. Sequencing was performed on PBMCs. The chain couples TRBV5-1 to TRBJ2-5; 14 positions match TRBD2. The CDR3 region has the DNA TGCGCCAGCAGCTTCGGACTAGCGGGGGGCCAAGAGACCCAGTACTTC. Its protein product is CASSFGLAGGQETQYF.